This TCR beta chain is drawn from a study of graft-versus-host responses after intestinal transplantation. Study summary: Every one of the recipients received anti-thymocyte globulin induction and afterwards took tacrolimus and steroids for around 3 years. Study results and limitations: Among recipient marrow samples, GvH clones were found; some appeared first in ileum or blood.

CDR1 KGHSH and CDR2 LQKENI come from the germline V gene. This CDR3 contains 13 residues. This table comes from immunoSEQ multiplex PCR, and its TCRdb copy is limited to in-frame clones, with some not included. Of about 130,000 clones listed, about nine tenths are singletons. In regard to this clone: Its target is not known.

The source material was unstimulated CD4+ T cells sorted from spleen or lymph node cells, sampled before intestinal transplant. The source is a human donor who received an intestinal transplant. J is TRBJ2-5 and V is TRBV18, with D hard to call. The J call may be wrong; the DNA end is better matched by TRBJ2-7. CDR3 protein: CASSDWKTYEQYF. The CDR3 DNA sequence: TGTGCCAGCTCAGATTGGAAAACCTACGAGCAGTACTTC.